Listed here are 7 T cell receptor beta chains from one sample, sequenced in a study of blood T cell repertoires in COVID-19 (dated by TCRdb to 2018 to 2021). Preparation of the library involved the immunoSEQ multiplex PCR assay. TCRdb's version of the immuneACCESS table is confined to in-frame rearrangements and falls short of the full clone set. An unresolved V gene accounts for under half of the shortfall where checked; the remainder is of unknown origin. Across this sample there are some 250,000 clones, with approximately 85% seen only once. The ten biggest clones cover 1.9% of the sample. The sequenced sample was PBMCs or T cells enriched from blood (not recorded which). The source of these receptors is a woman aged 50 to 60 who had recovered from COVID-19.

The chain carries TRBV13 and TRBJ2-2, with 8 nucleotides matching TRBD1. This CDR3 spans 14 amino acids. V shed 1 base and J 6 bases; nucleotides not matched to a gene: 1. Germline lookup yields CDR1 PRHDT and CDR2 FYEKMQ (reference sequence). The CDR3 coding sequence is TGTGCCAGCAGCTTAGAGACAGGGGCCGGGGAGCTGTTTTTT. Its protein is CASSLETGAGELFF.

The chain is built from TRBV7-9 and TRBJ2-5; tentative D call: TRBD1 (5 bases). CDR1 SEHNR and CDR2 FQNEAQ come from the germline V gene (reference sequence). The CDR3 runs to 13 residues. Trimming cost V 1 base and J 5 bases, with 8 bases left between them. The CDR3 loop reads CASSLVGAETQYF. The CDR3 nucleotides are TGTGCCAGCAGCTTAGTAGGGGCGGAGACCCAGTACTTC.

The chain combines TRBV7-3 with TRBJ1-1; D is possibly TRBD1 (6 bases). V was clipped by 5 bases and J by 1 base, with 8 bases between them. The CDR3 length is 13 residues. The germline gives CDR1 SGHTA, CDR2 FQGTGA. The chain's CDR3 is CASSQQGNTEAFF. For the CDR3, the DNA is TGTGCCAGCAGCCAACAGGGGAACACTGAAGCTTTCTTT. Filled out from reference TRBV7-3 and TRBJ1-1, the complete variable domain reads GAGVSQTPSNKVTEKGKYVELRCDPISGHTALYWYRQSLGQGPEFLIYFQGTGAADDSGLPNDRFFAVRPEGSVSTLKIQRTERGDSAVYLCASSQQGNTEAFFGQGTRLTVV.

J is TRBJ1-5 and V is TRBV28; the D gene is possibly TRBD1 (5 bases). V was cut by 7 bases and J by 4 bases, with 14 bases left in between. The CDR3 loop spans 14 amino acids. Germline CDR1 MDHEN, CDR2 SYDVKM. CDR3 DNA sequence: TGTGCCAGCAACCCTGGGGGAGGAAATCAGCCCCAGCATTTT. Protein sequence: CASNPGGGNQPQHF. Filled out from reference TRBV28 and TRBJ1-5, the complete variable domain reads DVKVTQSSRYLVKRTGEKVFLECVQDMDHENMFWYRQDPGLGLRLIYFSYDVKMKEKGDIPEGYSVSREKKERFSLILESASTNQTSMYLCASNPGGGNQPQHFGDGTRLSIL.

The chain's CDR3 is CASSLERGGETQYF. The CDR3 DNA reads TGTGCCAGCAGCTTGGAAAGGGGAGGAGAGACCCAGTACTTC. The rearrangement joins TRBV5-6 to TRBJ2-5; D may be TRBD2 (6 bases). The ends were cut back, 0 bases at V and 4 bases at J, with 10 bases in the middle. This CDR3 has 14 amino acids. Germline-derived CDR1 and CDR2 are SGHDT and YYEEEE.

This clone was detected a few times. J is TRBJ2-5 and V is TRBV2; a possible D gene is TRBD1 (6 bases). Between the trimmed V and J ends, which lost 5 bases and 2 bases, there was a span of 12 bases. Germline V lookup: CDR1 SNHLY, CDR2 FYNNEI. The CDR3 loop spans 14 amino acids. CDR3 loop: CASSLDTGQETQYF. The CDR3 region has the DNA TGTGCCAGCAGTCTTGACACAGGGCAAGAGACCCAGTACTTC. Combining the CDR3 with reference TRBV2 and TRBJ2-5 gives the whole variable domain EPEVTQTPSHQVTQMGQEVILRCVPISNHLYFYWYRQILGQKVEFLVSFYNNEISEKSEIFDDQFSVERPDGSNFTLKIRSTKLEDSAMYFCASSLDTGQETQYFGPGTRLLVL.

The chain links TRBV11-1 to TRBJ2-6; no reliable D call. The CDR3 is made up of 13 amino acids. V shed 6 bases and J shed 2 bases, with 5 bases lying between them. The germline gives CDR1 SGHAT, CDR2 FQDESV (reference sequence). In DNA, the CDR3 is TGTGCCAGCAGTTTCACTGGGGCCAACGTCCTGACTTTC. This codes for CASSFTGANVLTF.